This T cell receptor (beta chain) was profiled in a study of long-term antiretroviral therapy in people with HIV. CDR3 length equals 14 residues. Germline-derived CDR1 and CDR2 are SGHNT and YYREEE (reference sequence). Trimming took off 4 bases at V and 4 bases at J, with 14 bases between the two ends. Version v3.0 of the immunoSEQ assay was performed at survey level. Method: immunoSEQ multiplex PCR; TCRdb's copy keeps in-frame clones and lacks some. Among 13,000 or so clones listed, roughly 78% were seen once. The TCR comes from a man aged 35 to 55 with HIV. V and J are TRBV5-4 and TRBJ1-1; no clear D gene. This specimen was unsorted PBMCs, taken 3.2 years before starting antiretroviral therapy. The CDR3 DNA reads TGTGCCAGCAGCGATTCCACCGGGATCACTGAAGCTTTCTTT. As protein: CASSDSTGITEAFF.